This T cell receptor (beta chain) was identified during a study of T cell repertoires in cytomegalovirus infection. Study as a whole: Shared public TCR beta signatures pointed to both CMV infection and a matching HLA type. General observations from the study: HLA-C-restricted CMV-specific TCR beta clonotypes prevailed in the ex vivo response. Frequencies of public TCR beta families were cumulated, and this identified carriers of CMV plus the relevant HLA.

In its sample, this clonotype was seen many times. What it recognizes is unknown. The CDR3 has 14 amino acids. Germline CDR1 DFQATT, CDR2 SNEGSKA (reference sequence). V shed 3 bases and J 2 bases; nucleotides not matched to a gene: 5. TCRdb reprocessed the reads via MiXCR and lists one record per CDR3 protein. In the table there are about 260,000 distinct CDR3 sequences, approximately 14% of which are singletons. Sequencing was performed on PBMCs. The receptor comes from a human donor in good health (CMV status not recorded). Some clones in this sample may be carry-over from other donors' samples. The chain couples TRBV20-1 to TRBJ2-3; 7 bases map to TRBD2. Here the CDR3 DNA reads TGCAGTGCTAGGGGCGGGAGCTACACAGATACGCAGTATTTT. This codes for CSARGGSYTDTQYF.